What follows is one TCR beta chain and its context. The antigen is undetermined. The sequenced patients had an expansion of CD8+CD57+ cells seen by flow cytometry. The data derive from a study of CD8+CD57+ T cells in acquired aplastic anemia. Study outcomes and limitations: Patients and controls were found to share twenty-nine CD8+ CDR3 sequences.

The germline gives CDR1 MNHEY, CDR2 SVGAGI. The V segment lost 0 bases and the J segment 2 bases; nucleotides outside the gene matches: 2. The CDR3 consists of 15 residues. TCR beta VDJ and CDR3 profiling used genomic DNA as template. TCRdb recomputed calls from the reads with MiXCR, one row per CDR3 protein. The top ten hold approximately 12% of the sample, which has over 150,000 distinct CDR3 sequences, just over 50% seen once. The chain employs TRBV6-5 and TRBJ2-7, with TRBD1 matching 9 bases. This clonotype was obtained from a human donor with aplastic anemia. Specimen: sorted CD4+, CD8+, or CD8+CD57+ T cells (not recorded which) from PBMCs. CDR3 residues: CASSYSGQGAYEQYF. The CDR3 DNA sequence: TGTGCCAGCAGTTACTCGGGACAGGGCGCCTACGAGCAGTACTTC.